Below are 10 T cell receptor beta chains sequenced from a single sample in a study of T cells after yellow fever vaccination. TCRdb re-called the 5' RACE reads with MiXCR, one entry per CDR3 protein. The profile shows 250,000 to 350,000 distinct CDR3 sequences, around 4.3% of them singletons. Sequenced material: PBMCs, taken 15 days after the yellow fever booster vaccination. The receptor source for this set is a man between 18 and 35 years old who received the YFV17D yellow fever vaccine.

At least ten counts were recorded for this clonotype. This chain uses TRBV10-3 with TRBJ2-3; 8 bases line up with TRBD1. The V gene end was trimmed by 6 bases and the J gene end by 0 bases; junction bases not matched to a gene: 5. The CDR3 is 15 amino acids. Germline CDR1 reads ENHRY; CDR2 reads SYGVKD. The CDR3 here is CAISGGQGSTDTQYF. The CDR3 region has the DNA TGTGCCATCAGCGGAGGACAGGGTAGCACAGATACGCAGTATTTT.

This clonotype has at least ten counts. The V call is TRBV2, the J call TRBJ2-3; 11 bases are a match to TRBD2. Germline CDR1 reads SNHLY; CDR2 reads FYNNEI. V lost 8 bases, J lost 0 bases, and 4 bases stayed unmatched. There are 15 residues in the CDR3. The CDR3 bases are TGTGCCAGCGGAGGGACTAGCGGAAGCACAGATACGCAGTATTTT. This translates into CASGGTSGSTDTQYF.

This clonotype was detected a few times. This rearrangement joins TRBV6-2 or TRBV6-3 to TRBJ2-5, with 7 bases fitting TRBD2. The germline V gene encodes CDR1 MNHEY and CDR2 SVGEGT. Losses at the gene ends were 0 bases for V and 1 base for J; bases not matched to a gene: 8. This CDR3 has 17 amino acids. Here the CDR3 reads CASSYSKAGVTQETQYF. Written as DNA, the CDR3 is TGTGCCAGCAGTTACTCGAAGGCGGGGGTCACCCAAGAGACCCAGTACTTC.

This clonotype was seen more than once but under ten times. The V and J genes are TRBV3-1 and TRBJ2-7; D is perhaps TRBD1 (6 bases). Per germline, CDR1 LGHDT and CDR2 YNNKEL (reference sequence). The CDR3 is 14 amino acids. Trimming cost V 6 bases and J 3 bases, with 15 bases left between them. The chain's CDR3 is CASRQGNPYYEQYV. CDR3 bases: TGTGCCAGCAGACAGGGTAATCCTTACTACGAGCAGTACGTC.

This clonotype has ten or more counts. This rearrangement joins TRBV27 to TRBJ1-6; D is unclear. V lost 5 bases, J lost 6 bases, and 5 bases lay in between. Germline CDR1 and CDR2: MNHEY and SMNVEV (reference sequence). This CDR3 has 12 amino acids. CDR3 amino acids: CASSPINSPLHF. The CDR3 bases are TGTGCCAGCAGTCCGATTAATTCACCCCTCCACTTT.

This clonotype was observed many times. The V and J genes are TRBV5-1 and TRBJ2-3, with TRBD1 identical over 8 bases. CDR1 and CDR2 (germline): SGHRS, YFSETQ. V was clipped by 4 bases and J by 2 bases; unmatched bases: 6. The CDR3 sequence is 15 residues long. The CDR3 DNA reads TGCGCCAGCAGCCAGGGACAGGCGAACACAGATACGCAGTATTTT. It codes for CASSQGQANTDTQYF.

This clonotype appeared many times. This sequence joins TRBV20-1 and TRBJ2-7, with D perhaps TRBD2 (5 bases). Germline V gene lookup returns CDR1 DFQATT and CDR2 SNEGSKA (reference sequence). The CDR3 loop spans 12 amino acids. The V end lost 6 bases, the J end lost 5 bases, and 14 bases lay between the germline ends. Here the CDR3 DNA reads TGCAGTGCCCTTACTAGTGATGACGAGCAGTACTTC. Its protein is CSALTSDDEQYF.

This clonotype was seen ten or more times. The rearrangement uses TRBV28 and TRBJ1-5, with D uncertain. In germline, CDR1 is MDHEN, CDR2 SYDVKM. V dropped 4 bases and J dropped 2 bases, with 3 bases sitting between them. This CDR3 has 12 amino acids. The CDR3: CASSWGNQPQHF. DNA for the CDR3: TGTGCCAGCAGTTGGGGCAATCAGCCCCAGCATTTT.

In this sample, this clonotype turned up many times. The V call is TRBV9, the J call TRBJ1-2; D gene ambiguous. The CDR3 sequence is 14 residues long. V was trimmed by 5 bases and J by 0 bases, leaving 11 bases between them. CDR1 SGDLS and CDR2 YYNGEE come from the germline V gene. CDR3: CASSVDTPNYGYTF. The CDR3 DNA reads TGTGCCAGCAGTGTCGACACTCCTAACTATGGCTACACCTTC.

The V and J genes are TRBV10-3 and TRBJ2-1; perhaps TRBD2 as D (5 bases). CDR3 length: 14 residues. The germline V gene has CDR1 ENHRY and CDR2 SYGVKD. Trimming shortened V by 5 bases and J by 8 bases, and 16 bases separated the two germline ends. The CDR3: CAISRRARVHEQFF. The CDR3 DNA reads TGTGCCATCAGTAGGCGGGCCCGGGTCCATGAGCAGTTCTTC.